The present entry profiles one T cell receptor beta chain with its context. With 8 bases removed from V and 0 bases from J, the gap between germline ends came to 15 bases. Germline CDR1 is SGHAT and CDR2 is FQDESV (reference sequence). The CDR3 sequence is 15 residues long. The entry originates in a study of blood T cell repertoires in COVID-19. Study at large: Sources were T cells, B-cell-depleted T cells, or PBMCs; the material itself was cDNA or gDNA.

Authors' processing steps: For nucleated cells, counts were estimated from reference gene primer amplification. The protocol was immunoSEQ multiplex PCR, while the TCRdb copy is restricted to in-frame clones and leaves out a portion. D and trimming were read from the DNA, whereas the V and J calls and clone size are those reported in that table. The sample records around 150,000 clones, around four fifths being singletons. The J gene is TRBJ2-3, the V gene TRBV11-1; a weak D match, TRBD2 (6 bases). The specimen was peripheral blood. This TCR came from a man aged 65-85 years with acute or convalescent COVID-19. CDR3 nucleotides: TGTGCCAGCTGCCTGTCGGCGGGGAGCACAGATACGCAGTATTTT. Translating it yields CASCLSAGSTDTQYF.